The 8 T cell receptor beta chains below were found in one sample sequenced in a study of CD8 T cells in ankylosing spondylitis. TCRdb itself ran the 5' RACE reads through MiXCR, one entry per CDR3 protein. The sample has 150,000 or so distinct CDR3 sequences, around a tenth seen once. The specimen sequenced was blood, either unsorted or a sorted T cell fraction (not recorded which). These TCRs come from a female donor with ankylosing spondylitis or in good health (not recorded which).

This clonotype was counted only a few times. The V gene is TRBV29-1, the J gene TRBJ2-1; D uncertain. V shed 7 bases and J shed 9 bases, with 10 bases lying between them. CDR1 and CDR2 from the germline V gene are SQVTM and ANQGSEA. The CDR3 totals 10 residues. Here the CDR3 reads CSGLVGEQFF. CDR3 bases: TGCAGCGGCCTCGTGGGTGAGCAGTTCTTC.

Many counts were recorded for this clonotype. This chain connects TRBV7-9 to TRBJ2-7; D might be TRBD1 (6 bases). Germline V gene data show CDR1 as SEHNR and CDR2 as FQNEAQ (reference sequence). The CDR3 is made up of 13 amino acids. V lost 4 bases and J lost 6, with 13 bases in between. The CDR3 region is CASSSRQEAEQYF. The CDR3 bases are TGTGCCAGCAGCTCCCGACAGGAAGCCGAGCAGTACTTC.

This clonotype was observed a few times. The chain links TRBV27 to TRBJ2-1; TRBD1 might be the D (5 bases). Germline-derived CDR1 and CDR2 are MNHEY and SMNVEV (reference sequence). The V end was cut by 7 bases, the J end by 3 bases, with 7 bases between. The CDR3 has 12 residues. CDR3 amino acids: CASMGLYNEQFF. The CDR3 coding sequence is TGTGCCAGCATGGGGCTCTACAATGAGCAGTTCTTC.

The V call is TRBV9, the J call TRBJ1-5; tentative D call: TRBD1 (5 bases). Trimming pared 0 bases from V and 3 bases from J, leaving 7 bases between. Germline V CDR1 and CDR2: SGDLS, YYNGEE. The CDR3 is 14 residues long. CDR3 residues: CASSVGGANQPQHF. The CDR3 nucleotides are TGTGCCAGCAGCGTAGGAGGGGCCAATCAGCCCCAGCATTTT. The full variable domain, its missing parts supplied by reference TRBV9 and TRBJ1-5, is DSGVTQTPKHLITATGQRVTLRCSPRSGDLSVYWYQQSLDQGLQFLIQYYNGEERAKGNILERFSAQQFPDLHSELNLSSLELGDSALYFCASSVGGANQPQHFGDGTRLSIL.

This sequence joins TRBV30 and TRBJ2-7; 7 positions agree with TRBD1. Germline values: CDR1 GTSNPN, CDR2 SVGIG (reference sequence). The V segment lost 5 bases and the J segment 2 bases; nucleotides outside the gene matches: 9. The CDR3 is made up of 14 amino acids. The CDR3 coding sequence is TGTGCCTGGGGCCAAGGGGGCCCGACCTACGAGCAGTACTTC. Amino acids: CAWGQGGPTYEQYF.

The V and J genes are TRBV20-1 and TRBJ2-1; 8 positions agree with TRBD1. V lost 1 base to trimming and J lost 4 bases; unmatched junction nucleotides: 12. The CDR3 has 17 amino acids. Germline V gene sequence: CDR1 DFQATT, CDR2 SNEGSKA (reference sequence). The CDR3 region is CSARGWDRSWGYNEQFF. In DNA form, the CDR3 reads TGCAGTGCTAGAGGCTGGGACAGGTCGTGGGGTTACAATGAGCAGTTCTTC.

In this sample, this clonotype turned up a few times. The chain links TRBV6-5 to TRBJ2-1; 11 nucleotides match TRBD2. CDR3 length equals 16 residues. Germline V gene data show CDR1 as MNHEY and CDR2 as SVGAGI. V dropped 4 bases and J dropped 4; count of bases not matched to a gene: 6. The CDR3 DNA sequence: TGTGCCAGCAGTTCCGGGACTAGCGGTCCTTACAATGAGCAGTTCTTC. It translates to CASSSGTSGPYNEQFF.

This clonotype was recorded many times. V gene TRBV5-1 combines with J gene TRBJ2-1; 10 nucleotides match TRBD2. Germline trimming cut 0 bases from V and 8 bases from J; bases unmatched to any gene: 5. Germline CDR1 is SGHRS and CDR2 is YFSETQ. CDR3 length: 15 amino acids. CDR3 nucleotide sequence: TGCGCCAGCAGCTTGGGGGCTAGCGGGAGATATGAGCAGTTCTTC. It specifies CASSLGASGRYEQFF.